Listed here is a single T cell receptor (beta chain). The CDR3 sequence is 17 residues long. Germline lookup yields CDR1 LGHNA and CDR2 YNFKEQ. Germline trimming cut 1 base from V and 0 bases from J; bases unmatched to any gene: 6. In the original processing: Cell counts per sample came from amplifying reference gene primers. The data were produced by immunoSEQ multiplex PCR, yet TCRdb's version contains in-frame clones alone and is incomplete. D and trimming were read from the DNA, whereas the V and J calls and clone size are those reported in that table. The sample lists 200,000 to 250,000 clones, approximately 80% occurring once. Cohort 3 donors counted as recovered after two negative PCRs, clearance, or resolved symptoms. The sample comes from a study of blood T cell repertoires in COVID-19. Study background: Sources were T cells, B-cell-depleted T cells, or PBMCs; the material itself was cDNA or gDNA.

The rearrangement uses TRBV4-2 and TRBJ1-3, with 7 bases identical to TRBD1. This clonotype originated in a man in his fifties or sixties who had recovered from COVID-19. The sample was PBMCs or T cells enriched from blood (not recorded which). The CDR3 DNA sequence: TGTGCCAGCAGCCAAGTCGGCAGGACAGGCTCTGGAAACACCATATATTTT. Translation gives CASSQVGRTGSGNTIYF.